This paragraph reports one TCR beta chain. Its antigen is still unknown. These data are taken from a study of cytomegalovirus exposure and HLA in healthy donors. Study results and caveats: More clonal expansion characterized HLA-associated TCR beta chains than equally common others in a later analysis. The study put under 200 TCR beta chains on its list as cytomegalovirus-associated.

PCR was performed using 60 Vbeta and 13 Jbeta primers. Sequencing used immunoSEQ multiplex PCR; TCRdb keeps in-frame clones, though not all of them. The sample lists approximately 150,000 clones, 80% occurring once. V was trimmed by 3 bases and J by 4 bases, leaving 9 bases between them. Germline values: CDR1 SGHTA, CDR2 FQGNSA. This CDR3 is built from 13 residues. The J gene is TRBJ1-2, the V gene TRBV7-2; perhaps TRBD1 as D (5 bases). The sequence derives from a man in his thirties or forties in good health and CMV-seropositive. The sequenced sample was PBMCs. CDR3 loop: CASSFRDSYGYTF. The DNA of the CDR3 is TGTGCCAGCAGCTTCAGGGATTCCTATGGCTACACCTTC.